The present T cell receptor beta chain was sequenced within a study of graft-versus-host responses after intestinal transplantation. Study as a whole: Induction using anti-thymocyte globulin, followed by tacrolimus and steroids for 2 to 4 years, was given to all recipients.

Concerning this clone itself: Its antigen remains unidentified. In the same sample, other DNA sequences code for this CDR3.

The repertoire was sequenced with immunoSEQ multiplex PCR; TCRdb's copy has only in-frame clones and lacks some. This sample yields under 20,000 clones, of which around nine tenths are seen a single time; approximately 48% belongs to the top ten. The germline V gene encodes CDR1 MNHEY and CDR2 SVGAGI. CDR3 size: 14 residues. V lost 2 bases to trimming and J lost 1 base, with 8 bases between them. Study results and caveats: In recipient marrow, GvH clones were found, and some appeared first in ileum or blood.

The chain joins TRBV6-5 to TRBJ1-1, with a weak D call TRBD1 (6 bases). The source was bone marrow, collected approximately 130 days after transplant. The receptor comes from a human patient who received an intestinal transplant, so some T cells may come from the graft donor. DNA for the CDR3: TGTGCCAGCAGTTACGGGGGGCAGAACACTGAAGCTTTCTTT. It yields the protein CASSYGGQNTEAFF.